What follows are 18 T cell receptor beta chains derived from one specimen sequenced in a study of blood T cell repertoires in COVID-19. Libraries were prepared by immunoSEQ multiplex PCR; TCRdb keeps only in-frame clonotypes and omits some of them. The sample holds some 190,000 clones, approximately 85% seen once. Sequencing was carried out using peripheral blood. The receptors originated from a man older than 75 with COVID-19, enrolled during active disease.

The chain uses TRBV28 and TRBJ2-5, with a tentative D call TRBD2 (7 bases). This CDR3 region has 13 residues. The V gene lost 6 bases and the J gene lost 6 bases, with 14 bases spanning the gap. The germline CDR1 and CDR2 sequences are MDHEN and SYDVKM. The CDR3 region is CASSSTGTKTQYF. Written as DNA, the CDR3 is TGTGCCAGCAGCTCAACAGGGACTAAGACCCAGTACTTC.

This clone was observed a few times. The germline gene is not matched at one end of the junction; a read error may be the cause. The J gene is TRBJ2-5, the V gene TRBV18, with TRBD1 identical over 7 bases. This CDR3 is 13 amino acids long. Germline CDR1 reads KGHSH; CDR2 reads LQKENI. The CDR3 region is CASSPQGIETQYF. As DNA, the CDR3 is TGTGCCAGCTCCCCACAGGGGATCGAGACCCAGTACTTC.

This chain uses TRBV5-4 with TRBJ2-3; TRBD1 is a possible D gene (5 bases). Germline V lookup: CDR1 SGHNT, CDR2 YYREEE (reference sequence). V was clipped by 1 base and J by 5 bases, with 11 bases between them. The CDR3 loop spans 14 amino acids. This CDR3 is CASSLYPGIDTQYF. CDR3 DNA sequence: TGTGCCAGCAGCTTGTACCCAGGGATAGATACGCAGTATTTT.

The rearrangement links TRBV5-6 to TRBJ2-2, with a tentative D call TRBD1 (6 bases). V was trimmed by 1 base and J by 7 bases, leaving 14 bases between them. This CDR3 contains 15 residues. Per the germline V gene, CDR1 is SGHDT and CDR2 is YYEEEE. Here the CDR3 reads CASSLLGAIGGELFF. The CDR3 DNA is TGTGCCAGCAGCTTGCTGGGGGCAATCGGCGGGGAGCTGTTTTTT.

V gene TRBV28 combines with J gene TRBJ1-5, with 8 positions matching TRBD1. Trimming took 5 bases from V and 2 from J; bases not matched to a gene: 5. Germline V CDR1 and CDR2: MDHEN, SYDVKM. The CDR3 is 15 amino acids. In DNA form, the CDR3 reads TGTGCCAGCAGTCCCCGGGGACAGGGCAATCAGCCCCAGCATTTT. It codes for CASSPRGQGNQPQHF.

J is TRBJ1-5 and V is TRBV24-1; no firm D call. The CDR3 extends over 14 amino acids. V lost 5 bases and J 1 base, leaving 8 bases between the germline ends. Germline CDR1 KGHDR, CDR2 SFDVKD. DNA of the CDR3: TGTGCCACCAGTGGTGCGTTCAGCAATCAGCCCCAGCATTTT. It encodes CATSGAFSNQPQHF.

V gene TRBV19 combines with J gene TRBJ2-1; a weak D match, TRBD2 (6 bases). The CDR3 totals 14 residues. The V end was cut by 4 bases, the J end by 8 bases, with 15 bases between. Germline CDR1 is LNHDA and CDR2 is SQIVND (reference sequence). The CDR3 DNA is TGTGCCAGTAGTAGGAGGGACGACCTCCATGAGCAGTTCTTC. This codes for CASSRRDDLHEQFF. Looking up the rest from reference TRBV19 and TRBJ2-1 gives the full variable domain: DGGITQSPKYLFRKEGQNVTLSCEQNLNHDAMYWYRQDPGQGLRLIYYSQIVNDFQKGDIAEGYSVSREKKESFPLTVTSAQKNPTAFYLCASSRRDDLHEQFFGPGTRLTVL.

The CDR3, as DNA: TGTGCCAGCAGCCCAGACAGGCCCCCAGATACGCAGTATTTT. Protein sequence: CASSPDRPPDTQYF. The J gene is TRBJ2-3, the V gene TRBV7-3; D might be TRBD1 (6 bases). Per the germline V gene, CDR1 is SGHTA and CDR2 is FQGTGA. The CDR3 totals 14 residues. V was cut by 5 bases and J by 4 bases, with 13 bases left in between. The complete variable domain, with remaining parts taken from reference TRBV7-3 and TRBJ2-3, reads GAGVSQTPSNKVTEKGKYVELRCDPISGHTALYWYRQSLGQGPEFLIYFQGTGAADDSGLPNDRFFAVRPEGSVSTLKIQRTERGDSAVYLCASSPDRPPDTQYFGPGTRLTVL.

This chain links TRBV2 with TRBJ1-4; D is perhaps TRBD1 (5 bases). Germline lookup yields CDR1 SNHLY and CDR2 FYNNEI. CDR3 length equals 14 residues. V was clipped by 8 bases and J by 4 bases, with 14 bases between them. In DNA form, the CDR3 reads TGTGCCAGCCGGGGGGGGACTCTTAATGAAAAACTGTTTTTT. It specifies CASRGGTLNEKLFF.

The rearrangement joins TRBV7-3 to TRBJ2-2; the D gene is possibly TRBD2 (5 bases). Trimming took off 5 bases at V and 0 bases at J, with 7 bases between the two ends. Germline CDR1 and CDR2: SGHTA and FQGTGA. The CDR3 runs to 14 residues. The CDR3 DNA is TGTGCCAGCAGCCTAGCCCCGAACACCGGGGAGCTGTTTTTT. Encoded protein: CASSLAPNTGELFF. Full variable domain (outside the CDR3, taken from reference TRBV7-3 and TRBJ2-2): GAGVSQTPSNKVTEKGKYVELRCDPISGHTALYWYRQSLGQGPEFLIYFQGTGAADDSGLPNDRFFAVRPEGSVSTLKIQRTERGDSAVYLCASSLAPNTGELFFGEGSRLTVL.

V is TRBV18 and J is TRBJ2-1; the match to TRBD1 covers 10 bases. This CDR3 has 16 amino acids. Germline CDR1 KGHSH, CDR2 LQKENI. After removal of 1 base from V and 8 bases from J, the junction contained 8 bases not matched to a gene. The CDR3 region has the DNA TGTGCCAGCTCACCACGCAGGGACAGGGGTGGGGATGAGCAGTTCTTC. Translated: CASSPRRDRGGDEQFF.

In its sample, this clone was seen once. The V gene is TRBV13, the J gene TRBJ2-2; 8 bases align to TRBD2. V was clipped by 5 bases and J by 1 base; unmatched bases: 6. The CDR3 runs 16 residues. Germline V gene lookup returns CDR1 PRHDT and CDR2 FYEKMQ (reference sequence). CDR3 region: CASSPQRGGNTGELFF. CDR3 sequence (DNA): TGTGCCAGCAGCCCTCAACGGGGGGGGAACACCGGGGAGCTGTTTTTT.

The rearrangement links TRBV18 to TRBJ2-7; 7 nucleotides align to TRBD1. Germline CDR1 and CDR2: KGHSH and LQKENI. The CDR3 sequence is 16 residues long. The ends lost 0 bases at V and 1 base at J; junction bases unmatched: 6. CDR3 in amino acids: CASSPPGQSLSYEQYF. The CDR3 DNA is TGTGCCAGCTCACCACCGGGACAGTCGCTATCCTACGAGCAGTACTTC.

The chain recombines TRBV19 with TRBJ2-1; the match to TRBD2 covers 15 bases. This CDR3 comprises 16 residues. Trimming at V came to 4 bases and at J to 7 bases, leaving 5 bases not matched to a gene. Germline V gene sequence: CDR1 LNHDA, CDR2 SQIVND (reference sequence). The CDR3 DNA follows: TGTGCCAGTAGTACGTGGGGACTAGCGGGGGGTAATGAGCAGTTCTTC. Amino acid sequence: CASSTWGLAGGNEQFF. Based on the CDR3 plus reference TRBV19 and TRBJ2-1, the full variable domain is DGGITQSPKYLFRKEGQNVTLSCEQNLNHDAMYWYRQDPGQGLRLIYYSQIVNDFQKGDIAEGYSVSREKKESFPLTVTSAQKNPTAFYLCASSTWGLAGGNEQFFGPGTRLTVL.

The V and J genes are TRBV11-3 and TRBJ1-2; no clear D gene. Germline assignment: CDR1 SGHNT and CDR2 YENEEA. CDR3 length: 13 residues. V shed 5 bases and J shed 4 bases, with 11 bases lying between them. The CDR3 spells CASSTLRGYGYTF. As DNA, the CDR3 is TGTGCCAGCAGCACCCTTCGGGGCTATGGCTACACCTTC.

In regard to this clone: At one of its ends the junction is not consistent with the germline gene, which may arise from a read error. This chain uses TRBV6-1 with TRBJ1-5; D is possibly TRBD1 (5 bases). CDR1 is MNHNS, CDR2 SASEGT, per germline. This CDR3 comprises 11 residues. The CDR3 coding sequence is TGTGCCAGCAGTGAAGAGGGGAGGGTCCCGTGG. Its translation: CASSEEGRVPW.

This clone was counted only a few times. This chain links TRBV6-5 with TRBJ1-2, with 11 bases that match TRBD1. Germline trimming cut 0 bases from V and 5 bases from J; bases unmatched to any gene: 5. The CDR3 consists of 16 residues. Germline CDR1 reads MNHEY; CDR2 reads SVGAGI. The CDR3 DNA reads TGTGCCAGCAGTTACTCCAGGACAGGGGGCTCGTATGGCTACACCTTC. This translates into CASSYSRTGGSYGYTF.

This clone was counted a few times. V gene TRBV5-1 combines with J gene TRBJ1-5; 7 bases map to TRBD1. The germline CDR1 and CDR2 sequences are SGHRS and YFSETQ. Losses at the gene ends were 4 bases for V and 2 bases for J; bases not matched to a gene: 6. This CDR3 has 15 amino acids. In DNA form, the CDR3 reads TGCGCCAGCAGCCCCCAGGGGGGTGGCAATCAGCCCCAGCATTTT. It yields the protein CASSPQGGGNQPQHF.